This passage covers 12 T cell receptor beta chains from one sample sequenced in a study of prognosis after radiotherapy for stage I lung cancer (dated by TCRdb to the early 2020s). The sample was run on an Illumina HiSeq 3000. Two rounds of multiplex PCR were performed to amplify the TCR beta CDR3 region from genomic DNA. The first PCR round used primers specific to each TRBV and TRBJ gene, with sequences filed in Chinese patent CN105087789A. TCRdb redid the processing of the public reads, applying fastp at Q25 and MiXCR, and retained in-frame beta chains. Every distinct CDR3 protein forms one entry, paired with its most common genes and DNA. Counted in this sample were around 19,000 distinct CDR3 sequences; 50% to 60% of them appeared once. The ten largest clonotypes hold 27% of the sample. Specimen: PBMCs, collected before or after stereotactic body radiation therapy (not recorded which). The receptors were gathered from a donor over 45 with non-small cell lung cancer.

This clonotype came up many times. J is TRBJ2-7 and V is TRBV19; D unclear. V was pared by 5 bases and J by 2 bases, with 13 bases between. The CDR3 consists of 14 residues. Germline loops: CDR1 LNHDA, CDR2 SQIVND (reference sequence). The CDR3 is CASSDGNGAYEQYF. The CDR3 region has the DNA TGTGCCAGTAGTGATGGGAACGGAGCCTACGAGCAGTACTTC. Full variable domain (remainder filled in from reference TRBV19 and TRBJ2-7): DGGITQSPKYLFRKEGQNVTLSCEQNLNHDAMYWYRQDPGQGLRLIYYSQIVNDFQKGDIAEGYSVSREKKESFPLTVTSAQKNPTAFYLCASSDGNGAYEQYFGPGTRLTVT.

The V call is TRBV6-1, the J call TRBJ2-7; tentative D call: TRBD2 (6 bases). In germline, CDR1 is MNHNS, CDR2 SASEGT. V lost 6 bases and J 0 bases, leaving 15 bases between the germline ends. The CDR3 length is 15 residues. CDR3 nucleotides: TGTGCCAGCAGGGGAGGCGGGGCTAGCTCCTACGAGCAGTACTTC. Amino acids: CASRGGGASSYEQYF.

There are many counts of this clonotype. This chain links TRBV4-1 with TRBJ2-2, with TRBD2 matching over 11 bases. J gave up 5 bases and V 1 base, and 9 bases lay outside the gene matches. CDR3 size: 18 residues. Germline CDR1 reads MGHRA; CDR2 reads YSYEKL. The CDR3 protein is CASSQVGIAGGGTGELFF. CDR3 in DNA: TGCGCCAGCAGCCAAGTGGGAATAGCGGGAGGGGGAACCGGGGAGCTGTTTTTT.

As for this clonotype: This likely reflects a read error, since a far larger clone is one base away. The chain employs TRBV6-8 and TRBJ2-2; TRBD1 agrees at 10 bases. CDR3 size: 16 residues. Germline CDR1 is MNHGY and CDR2 is SAAAGT. The CDR3 nucleotides read TGTGCCATCAGTTTCACCGGGACAGGGGAAGCCGGGGAGCTGTTTTTT. It is translated as CAISFTGTGEAGELFF.

This clonotype has just a few counts. The junction departs from the called germline gene at one end, perhaps through a read error. The chain couples TRBV29-1 to TRBJ2-2; D uncertain. Germline assignment: CDR1 SQVTM and CDR2 ANQGSEA. The CDR3 contains 12 residues. The CDR3 sequence is CSGGPNIGELFF. The CDR3 DNA sequence: TGCAGCGGTGGACCGAACATCGGGGAGCTGTTTTTT.

This clonotype was detected many times. The V gene is TRBV5-6, the J gene TRBJ2-2; D gene uncertain. CDR3 length equals 11 residues. Germline loops: CDR1 SGHDT, CDR2 YYEEEE. Trimming took off 2 bases at V and 7 bases at J, with 3 bases between the two ends. This CDR3 is CASSFHGELFF. The CDR3 DNA reads TGTGCCAGCAGCTTCCACGGGGAGCTGTTTTTT.

V and J are TRBV15 and TRBJ1-1; D uncertain. The CDR3 is made up of 14 amino acids. V was trimmed by 5 bases and J by 8 bases, leaving 18 bases between them. The germline gives CDR1 LNHNV, CDR2 YYDKDF (reference sequence). The CDR3 region is CATSPLRSSTEAFF. The DNA of the CDR3 is TGTGCCACCAGCCCCCTACGCAGTAGCACCGAAGCTTTCTTT. The variable domain in full, completed from reference TRBV15 and TRBJ1-1, reads DAMVIQNPRYQVTQFGKPVTLSCSQTLNHNVMYWYQQKSSQAPKLLFHYYDKDFNNEADTPDNFQSRRPNTSFCFLDIRSPGLGDTAMYLCATSPLRSSTEAFFGQGTRLTVV.

This clonotype was found many times. V is TRBV3-1 and J is TRBJ2-2; no definite D call. V was trimmed by 8 bases and J by 5 bases, leaving 21 bases between them. Germline V gene data show CDR1 as LGHDT and CDR2 as YNNKEL (reference sequence). CDR3 length: 16 residues. The CDR3 nucleotides read TGTGCCAGCCGCCCGGGTGAGGTCGAAGTGACCGGGGAGCTGTTTTTT. It yields the protein CASRPGEVEVTGELFF.

Only a few counts were recorded for this clonotype. This likely came from a read error, as a far larger clone is one base away. The genes are TRBV6-5 and TRBJ2-1; perhaps TRBD2 as D (5 bases). The CDR3 spans 17 residues. Germline V lookup: CDR1 MNHEY, CDR2 SVGAGI. V lost 9 bases and J 3 bases, leaving 24 bases between the germline ends. CDR3 DNA: TGTGCCAGAAGAGACCATAGCGTGGGAAGGTACTACAATGAGCAGTTCTTC. Encoded protein: CARRDHSVGRYYNEQFF.

The chain combines TRBV6-1 with TRBJ1-3; no definite D call. The germline gives CDR1 MNHNS, CDR2 SASEGT. CDR3 length equals 14 residues. The V end was cut by 3 bases, the J end by 3 bases, with 9 bases between. In nucleotides, the CDR3 is TGTGCCAGCAGTGAGGACGATCTTGGAAACACCATATATTTT. Amino acid sequence: CASSEDDLGNTIYF.

Ten or more counts support this clonotype. This chain uses TRBV15 with TRBJ2-1; no firm D call. CDR3 length: 14 amino acids. V was shortened by 0 bases and J by 6 bases, with 9 bases between the two germline ends. Germline CDR1 and CDR2: LNHNV and YYDKDF (reference sequence). The CDR3 DNA is TGTGCCACCAGCAGAGATATACAGATCAATGAGCAGTTCTTC. The encoded protein is CATSRDIQINEQFF.

The V call is TRBV19, the J call TRBJ1-6; D perhaps matches TRBD1 (6 bases). The V gene lost 5 bases and the J gene lost 6 bases, with 14 bases spanning the gap. The V gene's germline CDR1 is LNHDA and CDR2 SQIVND (reference sequence). The CDR3 totals 15 residues. The CDR3 DNA reads as TGTGCCAGTAGTGAGAGGGGGATATTTAATTCACCCCTCCACTTT. Translating it yields CASSERGIFNSPLHF.